This T cell receptor (beta chain) was observed in a study of blood T cell repertoires in COVID-19. Study in general: Sites in the United States, Italy and Spain provided acute and convalescent COVID-19 samples. PBMCs, B-cell-depleted T cells, or T cells were the source of the cDNA or gDNA that made up the material.

From germline, CDR1 is ENHRY and CDR2 SYGVKD. The germline V and J ends were trimmed by 3 bases and 11 bases, with 16 bases remaining between them. The CDR3 totals 13 residues. Original analysis: Using reference gene primer amplification, nucleated cell counts were estimated. Produced via immunoSEQ multiplex PCR; TCRdb's table is partial and in-frame only. That table is the source of V, J and clone size, and D and trimming were worked out from the DNA. Found here are about 160,000 clones, about four fifths of them singletons; the top ten hold more than 2%. Sequencing was done on a sample of peripheral blood. J is TRBJ1-1 and V is TRBV10-3; a weak D match, TRBD1 (6 bases). The sequence was obtained from an older man with acute or convalescent COVID-19. The CDR3 sequence is CAISDGGPRDAFF. The CDR3 DNA follows: TGTGCCATCAGTGATGGGGGCCCAAGGGATGCTTTCTTT.